What follows are 22 T cell receptor beta chains derived from one specimen sequenced in a study of cytomegalovirus exposure and HLA in healthy donors. The primer mix had 60 Vbeta and 13 Jbeta primers. Generated by immunoSEQ multiplex PCR, the TCRdb table keeps only in-frame clones and is missing some. The table includes 150,000 to 200,000 clones, around 82% detected once. The material sequenced was PBMCs. The receptors were gathered from a boy younger than 18 in good health and CMV-seronegative.

This chain uses TRBV6-5 with TRBJ2-7; TRBD1 might be the D (5 bases). V lost 10 bases and J lost 2, with 18 bases in between. The length of the CDR3 is 14 residues. In germline, CDR1 is MNHEY, CDR2 SVGAGI. Here the CDR3 reads CATRWGSETYEQYF. CDR3 DNA: TGTGCCACCCGCTGGGGCAGCGAGACCTACGAGCAGTACTTC.

This chain uses TRBV7-3 with TRBJ1-2, with D perhaps TRBD1 (6 bases). Germline V gene sequence: CDR1 SGHTA, CDR2 FQGTGA. CDR3 length equals 15 residues. Between the trimmed V and J ends, which lost 5 bases and 4 bases, there was a span of 17 bases. CDR3 residues: CASSPSGGGAYGYTF. The CDR3 DNA reads as TGTGCCAGCAGCCCTTCGGGGGGGGGCGCCTATGGCTACACCTTC.

The genes are TRBV4-3 and TRBJ2-2; weak D call: TRBD1 (5 bases). Trimming stripped 1 base from V and 6 bases from J, with 9 bases between. In germline, CDR1 is LGHNA, CDR2 YSLEER. This CDR3 is built from 14 residues. CDR3 nucleotides: TGCGCCAGCAGCCAAGCGTGGGGCTCCGGGGAGCTGTTTTTT. Translated, it gives CASSQAWGSGELFF.

The chain combines TRBV29-1 with TRBJ1-1; D possibly corresponds to TRBD1 (6 bases). This CDR3 contains 14 residues. V was cut by 3 bases and J by 0 bases, with 11 bases left in between. CDR1 and CDR2 (germline): SQVTM, ANQGSEA. The CDR3: CSVDLAGVNTEAFF. The CDR3, as DNA: TGCAGCGTTGACTTGGCAGGGGTGAACACTGAAGCTTTCTTT.

The chain is built from TRBV25-1 and TRBJ2-1, with TRBD2 as a possible D gene (7 bases). The CDR3 contains 16 residues. V lost 5 bases, J lost 5 bases, and 19 bases lay in between. Germline V gives CDR1 MGHDK, CDR2 SYGVNS. CDR3 amino acids: CASSRGRARGDNEQFF. CDR3 DNA: TGTGCCAGCAGTAGGGGGAGGGCTAGGGGGGACAATGAGCAGTTCTTC. The whole variable domain, filled in from reference TRBV25-1 and TRBJ2-1, reads EADIYQTPRYLVIGTGKKITLECSQTMGHDKMYWYQQDPGMELHLIHYSYGVNSTEKGDLSSESTVSRIRTEHFPLTLESARPSHTSQYLCASSRGRARGDNEQFFGPGTRLTVL.

The chain combines TRBV5-1 with TRBJ2-1; 7 bases align to TRBD1. The CDR3 loop spans 15 amino acids. CDR1 and CDR2 from the germline V gene are SGHRS and YFSETQ. Trimming took 4 bases from V and 4 from J; bases not matched to a gene: 8. The DNA of the CDR3 is TGCGCCAGCAGCCCCACCGGGACAGTGTACAATGAGCAGTTCTTC. Translation gives CASSPTGTVYNEQFF.

This clone is a singleton in its sample. The V call is TRBV12-5, the J call TRBJ2-1, with TRBD2 matching 9 bases. The trim removed 3 bases at V and 3 bases at J, leaving 9 bases unmatched. Germline V CDR1 and CDR2: LGHNT, FRNRAP. This CDR3 is 17 amino acids long. The CDR3 DNA reads as TGTGCTAGTGGTTTCGTTACCGGGACTAGCAGCTACAATGAGCAGTTCTTC. Amino acids: CASGFVTGTSSYNEQFF.

The chain links TRBV5-6 to TRBJ1-5, with TRBD1 matching over 9 bases. The trim removed 4 bases at V and 4 bases at J, leaving 3 bases unmatched. There are 14 residues in the CDR3. CDR1 and CDR2 from the germline V gene are SGHDT and YYEEEE. The DNA for the CDR3 is TGTGCCAGCAGCGACGGACAGGGGAATCAGCCCCAGCATTTT. Protein: CASSDGQGNQPQHF.

V gene TRBV2 combines with J gene TRBJ1-5; TRBD1 agrees at 12 bases. Germline assignment: CDR1 SNHLY and CDR2 FYNNEI. Losses at the gene ends were 5 bases for V and 1 base for J; bases not matched to a gene: 3. This CDR3 is built from 16 residues. The CDR3 spells CASSRDRGRSNQPQHF. CDR3 DNA sequence: TGTGCCAGCAGTCGGGACAGGGGGCGAAGCAATCAGCCCCAGCATTTT.

V is TRBV30 and J is TRBJ2-1; TRBD2 agrees at 10 bases. V shed 2 bases, J shed 9 bases, and the junction held 4 bases outside the gene matches. This CDR3 spans 13 amino acids. The V gene's germline CDR1 is GTSNPN and CDR2 SVGIG (reference sequence). The DNA for the CDR3 is TGTGCCTGGAGTTCCAAGCGGGAGGGTGAGCAGTTCTTC. It codes for CAWSSKREGEQFF.

This clone was counted only a few times. The CDR3 nucleotides read TGTGCCAGTAGTACCTCCGGGACAGGCTTCTCCTATGGCTACACCTTC. It translates to CASSTSGTGFSYGYTF. This chain uses TRBV19 with TRBJ1-2; 8 bases line up with TRBD1. This CDR3 region has 16 residues. V shed 4 bases, J shed 4 bases, and the junction held 11 bases outside the gene matches. Germline lookup yields CDR1 LNHDA and CDR2 SQIVND (reference sequence).

The rearrangement uses TRBV6-1 and TRBJ2-7; D ambiguous. V lost 6 bases, J lost 4 bases, and 10 bases lay in between. Germline V gene sequence: CDR1 MNHNS, CDR2 SASEGT. The CDR3 is 12 residues long. CDR3 DNA: TGTGCCAGCAGAAGAGACATTTACGAGCAGTACTTC. It codes for CASRRDIYEQYF.

The chain employs TRBV30 and TRBJ2-5, with 12 bases identical to TRBD2. The germline V gene has CDR1 GTSNPN and CDR2 SVGIG (reference sequence). V was clipped by 2 bases and J by 3 bases; unmatched bases: 1. The CDR3 covers 14 residues. The CDR3 DNA sequence: TGTGCCTGGAGTAGGACTAGCGGGAAAGAGACCCAGTACTTC. Protein sequence: CAWSRTSGKETQYF.

Only a few counts were recorded for this clone. The chain joins TRBV7-8 to TRBJ1-2; the D is unclear. Between the trimmed V and J ends, which lost 3 bases and 5 bases, there was a span of 10 bases. Germline V gene sequence: CDR1 SGHVS, CDR2 FQNEAQ. The CDR3 consists of 13 residues. The CDR3 loop is CASSFPGGYGYTF. DNA of the CDR3: TGTGCCAGCAGCTTTCCCGGCGGGTATGGCTACACCTTC.

This chain connects TRBV7-2 to TRBJ2-3; TRBD2 agrees at 8 bases. Trimming took 4 bases from V and 2 from J; bases not matched to a gene: 5. This CDR3 has 15 residues. The V gene's germline CDR1 is SGHTA and CDR2 FQGNSA. CDR3 protein: CASSSSGRPTDTQYF. CDR3 sequence (DNA): TGTGCCAGCAGCTCTAGCGGGCGCCCCACAGATACGCAGTATTTT.

The chain combines TRBV18 with TRBJ2-7; tentatively, D is TRBD2 (6 bases). This CDR3 spans 12 amino acids. Trimming took off 4 bases at V and 6 bases at J, with 10 bases between the two ends. Per germline, CDR1 KGHSH and CDR2 LQKENI. Here the CDR3 reads CASSLGEVEQYF. The CDR3 DNA follows: TGTGCCAGCTCACTAGGGGAGGTCGAGCAGTACTTC.

The genes are TRBV5-1 and TRBJ2-6; 9 nucleotides align to TRBD1. Looked up from germline, CDR1 is SGHRS and CDR2 is YFSETQ. V trimming: 6 bases; J trimming: 0 bases; junction bases outside the gene matches: 10. This CDR3 has 18 amino acids. The CDR3 DNA follows: TGCGCCAGCAACCCCCGGGACAGGGCCCGCTCTGGGGCCAACGTCCTGACTTTC. This codes for CASNPRDRARSGANVLTF.

V is TRBV12-5 and J is TRBJ2-1; 8 bases map to TRBD1. J lost 8 bases, V lost 7 bases, and 13 bases had no gene match. CDR3 length: 15 residues. In germline, CDR1 is LGHNT, CDR2 FRNRAP. In DNA, the CDR3 is TGTGCTAGTGCCCTTAGGGGGGCAGGGGGCGATGAGCAGTTCTTC. This codes for CASALRGAGGDEQFF.

The chain employs TRBV27 and TRBJ1-1; D unclear. This CDR3 is 18 amino acids long. From germline, CDR1 is MNHEY and CDR2 SMNVEV (reference sequence). V was trimmed by 5 bases and J by 2 bases, leaving 24 bases between them. The CDR3 is CASSPHGTLQKLNTEAFF. The CDR3 bases are TGTGCCAGCAGTCCACACGGTACCTTACAGAAATTAAACACTGAAGCTTTCTTT.

V usage is TRBV10-3 and J usage is TRBJ2-7, with TRBD2 matching over 8 bases. Germline V gene data show CDR1 as ENHRY and CDR2 as SYGVKD. The CDR3 spans 15 residues. V was pared by 6 bases and J by 0 bases, with 7 bases of the junction left unmatched. The CDR3 nucleotides are TGTGCCATCAGCAGACTAGCGTCGGACTCCTACGAGCAGTACTTC. This translates into CAISRLASDSYEQYF.

The chain recombines TRBV9 with TRBJ2-2, with 8 bases fitting TRBD2. Germline V gene lookup returns CDR1 SGDLS and CDR2 YYNGEE. Losses at the gene ends were 4 bases for V and 3 bases for J; bases not matched to a gene: 8. The CDR3 covers 16 residues. The CDR3 DNA reads as TGTGCCAGCAGCCCCGGGACTAGTGGGCACACCGGGGAGCTGTTTTTT. Protein product: CASSPGTSGHTGELFF. Filled out from reference TRBV9 and TRBJ2-2, the complete variable domain reads DSGVTQTPKHLITATGQRVTLRCSPRSGDLSVYWYQQSLDQGLQFLIQYYNGEERAKGNILERFSAQQFPDLHSELNLSSLELGDSALYFCASSPGTSGHTGELFFGEGSRLTVL.

The chain combines TRBV5-4 with TRBJ1-1, with 10 bases matching TRBD1. The CDR3 is 15 amino acids. From germline, CDR1 is SGHNT and CDR2 YYREEE (reference sequence). Germline trimming cut 4 bases from V and 0 bases from J; bases unmatched to any gene: 3. The CDR3 DNA reads as TGTGCCAGCAGCAAGGGACAGGGGTTGAACACTGAAGCTTTCTTT. Protein product: CASSKGQGLNTEAFF.